Following are 32 T cell receptor beta chains from one sample sequenced in a study of identical twins. TCRdb re-called the 5' RACE reads with MiXCR, one entry per CDR3 protein. The table lists around 690,000 distinct CDR3 sequences, around 20% of them singletons. The same data also contributed to another study, on T cells expressing NK-cell markers.

Sequencing used PBMCs. These receptors came from a woman younger than 35 in good health.

This clonotype was detected ten times or more. The chain is built from TRBV10-2 and TRBJ2-1; D is undetermined. Germline V lookup: CDR1 WSHSY, CDR2 SAAADI. V lost 11 bases and J 0 bases, leaving 11 bases between the germline ends. The CDR3 runs to 13 residues. The CDR3 protein is CAATPTSYNEQFF. DNA for the CDR3: TGCGCCGCAACTCCTACCTCCTACAATGAGCAGTTCTTC.

This clonotype has more than one count but fewer than ten. This chain connects TRBV6-2 or TRBV6-3 to TRBJ2-3; 15 bases map to TRBD2. CDR3 length equals 20 residues. J gave up 0 bases and V 10 bases, and 17 bases lay outside the gene matches. Germline V lookup: CDR1 MNHEY, CDR2 SVGEGT. CDR3 in amino acids: CATQPHGLAGGPVSTDTQYF. The CDR3 DNA is TGTGCCACCCAACCCCATGGACTAGCGGGAGGGCCCGTGAGCACAGATACGCAGTATTTT.

This clonotype came up a few times. The genes are TRBV7-2 and TRBJ2-5; D gene unclear. Germline V lookup: CDR1 SGHTA, CDR2 FQGNSA. This CDR3 region has 19 residues. Trimming removed 5 bases from V and 1 base from J, with 26 bases in between. Written as DNA, the CDR3 is TGTGCCAGCAGCGCATGGCCCCCCCGAGGAAATCCCCTCCAAGAGACCCAGTACTTC. This gives the protein CASSAWPPRGNPLQETQYF.

This clonotype was observed a handful of times. The chain is built from TRBV2 and TRBJ2-3, with 8 nucleotides matching TRBD1. From germline, CDR1 is SNHLY and CDR2 FYNNEI. This CDR3 region has 14 residues. The V segment lost 6 bases and the J segment 6 bases; nucleotides outside the gene matches: 8. CDR3: CASRIDRGVDTQYF. The CDR3 bases are TGTGCCAGCAGGATCGACAGGGGAGTCGATACGCAGTATTTT.

This clonotype was picked up a small number of times. The J gene is TRBJ2-7, the V gene TRBV3-1, with 7 bases matching TRBD1. The CDR3 loop spans 15 amino acids. After removal of 4 bases from V and 2 bases from J, the junction contained 8 bases not matched to a gene. Germline V gene lookup returns CDR1 LGHDT and CDR2 YNNKEL (reference sequence). The DNA of the CDR3 is TGTGCCAGCAGCCCGGAGACAGGGAAGACCTACGAGCAGTACTTC. It is translated as CASSPETGKTYEQYF.

The J gene is TRBJ2-1, the V gene TRBV7-6, with TRBD2 matching over 8 bases. In germline, CDR1 is SGHVS, CDR2 FNYEAQ. The CDR3 extends over 14 amino acids. With V trimmed by 4 bases and J by 10 bases, 9 bases remained unmatched. This CDR3 is CASSSSGSNREQFF. The CDR3 bases are TGTGCCAGCAGCTCCAGCGGGAGCAATCGAGAGCAGTTCTTC. The entire variable domain, with the rest obtained from reference TRBV7-6 and TRBJ2-1, is as follows: GAGVSQSPRYKVTKRGQDVALRCDPISGHVSLYWYRQALGQGPEFLTYFNYEAQQDKSGLPNDRFSAERPEGSISTLTIQRTEQRDSAMYRCASSSSGSNREQFFGPGTRLTVL.

This clonotype was recorded many times. The chain carries TRBV20-1 and TRBJ2-7; perhaps TRBD1 as D (5 bases). Trimming removed 0 bases from V and 5 bases from J, with 14 bases in between. This CDR3 spans 14 amino acids. Germline-derived CDR1 and CDR2 are DFQATT and SNEGSKA (reference sequence). CDR3 nucleotides: TGCAGTGCTAGAGATCTGGAGAACAGGAACGAGCAGTACTTC. This codes for CSARDLENRNEQYF.

The chain uses TRBV7-3 and TRBJ2-1; 9 nucleotides agree with TRBD1. CDR1 and CDR2 (germline): SGHTA, FQGTGA. This CDR3 is built from 15 residues. V lost 5 bases, J lost 3 bases, and 5 bases stayed unmatched. CDR3 DNA sequence: TGTGCCAGCAGCGCACAGGGGGCCCTCTACAATGAGCAGTTCTTC. The encoded protein is CASSAQGALYNEQFF.

This clonotype was found many times. This chain links TRBV12-3 or TRBV12-4 with TRBJ2-3; D possibly corresponds to TRBD1 (5 bases). Trimming took 6 bases from V and 0 from J, leaving 10 bases between them. The CDR3 spans 14 residues. CDR3 residues: CASSTGPSTDTQYF. CDR3 nucleotides: TGTGCCAGCAGCACAGGCCCGAGCACAGATACGCAGTATTTT.

This clonotype was counted ten times or more. DNA of the CDR3: TGTGCCAGCAGCCAAGACGGTGTGGGGGACGATGAGCAGTTCTTC. Translation: CASSQDGVGDDEQFF. The chain carries TRBV4-2 and TRBJ2-1, with D possibly being TRBD1 or TRBD2 (5 bases each). Germline assignment: CDR1 LGHNA and CDR2 YNFKEQ. The CDR3 length is 15 residues. V gave up 0 bases and J gave up 8 bases, with 14 bases separating them.

This clonotype has ten or more counts. The chain is built from TRBV29-1 and TRBJ1-3; tentatively, D is TRBD1 (5 bases). This CDR3 is 13 amino acids long. Germline lookup yields CDR1 SQVTM and CDR2 ANQGSEA. Trimming shortened V by 5 bases and J by 4 bases, and 12 bases separated the two germline ends. The CDR3 here is CSVSDKGGNTIYF. The CDR3 DNA reads as TGCAGCGTTTCGGACAAGGGGGGAAACACCATATATTTT.

V usage is TRBV4-2 and J usage is TRBJ1-6; the D is unclear. This CDR3 spans 15 amino acids. Germline V lookup: CDR1 LGHNA, CDR2 YNFKEQ. The ends were cut back, 0 bases at V and 7 bases at J, with 10 bases in the middle. DNA for the CDR3: TGTGCCAGCAGCCAAGAGGACGTGATGAATTCACCCCTCCACTTT. Protein: CASSQEDVMNSPLHF.

The genes are TRBV6-6 and TRBJ2-3; no firm D call. The CDR3 sequence is 13 residues long. The germline V gene has CDR1 MNHNY and CDR2 SVGAGI (reference sequence). V was pared by 3 bases and J by 6 bases, with 10 bases between. CDR3 in amino acids: CASSYQILDTQYF. CDR3 DNA sequence: TGTGCCAGCAGTTATCAGATATTGGATACGCAGTATTTT.

This clonotype was counted a few times. Here the CDR3 reads CASSHDRPPHYEQYF. The CDR3 nucleotides are TGTGCCAGCAGCCACGATCGACCCCCCCACTACGAGCAGTACTTC. The chain joins TRBV12-3 or TRBV12-4 to TRBJ2-7; D is unclear. The CDR3 covers 15 residues. V shed 6 bases and J shed 3 bases, with 18 bases lying between them.

This clonotype was picked up a small number of times. V gene TRBV27 combines with J gene TRBJ2-6; no firm D call. CDR1 and CDR2 (germline): MNHEY, SMNVEV (reference sequence). V was shortened by 5 bases and J by 7 bases, with 12 bases between the two germline ends. The CDR3 is 14 residues long. The CDR3 sequence: CASSTYTVANVLTF. The CDR3 DNA is TGTGCCAGCAGTACCTACACGGTCGCCAACGTCCTGACTTTC.

This clonotype has a count of ten or more. The rearrangement uses TRBV7-6 and TRBJ2-1; D gene uncertain. V lost 5 bases to trimming and J lost 5 bases, with 10 bases between them. The CDR3 length is 13 residues. Looked up from germline, CDR1 is SGHVS and CDR2 is FNYEAQ. The CDR3 spells CASSQVGDNEQFF. The CDR3 nucleotides read TGTGCCAGCAGCCAGGTTGGCGACAATGAGCAGTTCTTC.

The gene calls are TRBV5-1 and TRBJ1-2, with 8 nucleotides matching TRBD1. This CDR3 comprises 17 residues. Trimming removed 0 bases from V and 7 bases from J; junction bases left unmatched: 14. CDR1 and CDR2 (germline): SGHRS, YFSETQ. The CDR3 DNA sequence: TGCGCCAGCAGCTTGGCGGTACAGGGGGGACGTCTAGGTGGCTACACCTTC. It codes for CASSLAVQGGRLGGYTF.

This clonotype has only a few counts. CDR3 bases: TGTGCCAGCAGCTTAAAGGGGGCAGAGACCCAGTACTTC. Residues: CASSLKGAETQYF. The genes are TRBV5-6 and TRBJ2-5, with 7 positions matching TRBD1. Trimming took 2 bases from V and 4 from J; bases not matched to a gene: 2. Germline lookup yields CDR1 SGHDT and CDR2 YYEEEE. The CDR3 is 13 amino acids.

This clonotype appeared a few times. The chain combines TRBV15 with TRBJ2-3; D is possibly TRBD2 (5 bases). V was shortened by 0 bases and J by 3 bases, with 22 bases between the two germline ends. Germline lookup yields CDR1 LNHNV and CDR2 YYDKDF (reference sequence). This CDR3 is 19 amino acids long. The chain's CDR3 is CATSRDHLEAVEGTDTQYF. In DNA form, the CDR3 reads TGTGCCACCAGCAGAGATCACTTAGAAGCGGTCGAAGGGACAGATACGCAGTATTTT.

This clonotype was seen more than once but under ten times. The rearrangement links TRBV7-9 to TRBJ2-7; D possibly uses TRBD1 or TRBD2 (5 bases each). Trimming removed 5 bases from V and 1 base from J, with 15 bases in between. The CDR3 has 15 residues. CDR1 is SEHNR, CDR2 FQNEAQ, per germline (reference sequence). Here the CDR3 DNA reads TGTGCCAGCAGCCCCACAGGCGGGCCTTCCTACGAGCAGTACTTC. This gives the protein CASSPTGGPSYEQYF.

This clonotype has a handful of counts. The chain has TRBV10-3 and TRBJ2-5; D is unresolved. Germline loops: CDR1 ENHRY, CDR2 SYGVKD. The V end lost 0 bases, the J end lost 5 bases, and 7 bases lay between the germline ends. This CDR3 spans 13 amino acids. CDR3: CAISESIAETQYF. In nucleotides, the CDR3 is TGTGCCATCAGTGAGTCAATCGCGGAGACCCAGTACTTC.

The chain links TRBV12-3 or TRBV12-4 to TRBJ1-6; D remains unclear. CDR3 size: 11 residues. V was shortened by 5 bases and J by 7 bases, with 3 bases between the two germline ends. The CDR3, as DNA: TGTGCCAGCAGTCGAAATTCACCCCTCCACTTT. As protein: CASSRNSPLHF.

The genes are TRBV7-8 and TRBJ2-3; D gene unclear. The CDR3 spans 16 residues. The germline CDR1 and CDR2 sequences are SGHVS and FQNEAQ. Trimming cost V 2 bases and J 2 bases, with 14 bases left between them. CDR3 sequence reads: CASSLRSHPDTDTQYF. CDR3 coding DNA: TGTGCCAGCAGCTTACGATCTCACCCTGACACAGATACGCAGTATTTT.

This chain links TRBV12-3 or TRBV12-4 with TRBJ1-5; 8 bases agree with TRBD1. The trim removed 0 bases at V and 4 bases at J, leaving 14 bases unmatched. The length of the CDR3 is 19 residues. The CDR3 region is CASSLAYLLDRERNQPQHF. The CDR3 nucleotides read TGTGCCAGCAGTTTAGCGTACCTCCTGGACAGGGAGAGGAATCAGCCCCAGCATTTT.

The chain links TRBV7-7 to TRBJ2-3; no clear D. Between the trimmed V and J ends, which lost 3 bases and 3 bases, there was a span of 7 bases. Germline assignment: CDR1 SSHAT and CDR2 FNYEAQ (reference sequence). The length of the CDR3 is 13 residues. DNA for the CDR3: TGTGCCAGCAGCTTCTCCGCGACAGATACGCAGTATTTT. Protein product: CASSFSATDTQYF.

The rearrangement uses TRBV4-3 and TRBJ2-7, with D perhaps given as TRBD1 or TRBD2 (5 bases each). CDR3 length: 16 residues. Germline CDR1 is LGHNA and CDR2 is YSLEER. V lost 3 bases and J 0 bases, leaving 15 bases between the germline ends. The CDR3 DNA reads as TGCGCCAGCAGCCAGACTCGGGGCGACTCCTCCTACGAGCAGTACTTC. Translation: CASSQTRGDSSYEQYF.

The CDR3 sequence: CASSRRRGGEQFF. CDR3 coding DNA: TGCGCCAGCAGCCGGAGACGGGGGGGAGAGCAGTTCTTC. This chain joins TRBV4-3 and TRBJ2-1; 8 bases are shared with TRBD2. Trimming removed 4 bases from V and 10 bases from J; junction bases left unmatched: 6. Germline CDR1 LGHNA, CDR2 YSLEER. The CDR3 runs 13 residues.

The table lists this clonotype with a few counts. The V call is TRBV20-1, the J call TRBJ2-7; D tentatively reads TRBD1 or TRBD2 (5 bases each). The CDR3 extends over 12 amino acids. V lost 6 bases and J 2 bases, leaving 11 bases between the germline ends. Per germline, CDR1 DFQATT and CDR2 SNEGSKA (reference sequence). The CDR3 bases are TGCAGTGCGAGGGACGGAGCCTACGAGCAGTACTTC. It specifies CSARDGAYEQYF.

This clonotype has just a few counts. V gene TRBV20-1 combines with J gene TRBJ2-1, with 9 bases lining up with TRBD2. Germline V gene lookup returns CDR1 DFQATT and CDR2 SNEGSKA (reference sequence). The CDR3 is 16 residues long. V dropped 0 bases and J dropped 2; count of bases not matched to a gene: 5. CDR3 sequence (DNA): TGCAGTGCTAGAGATTTAGCGGGGGCTACCTACAATGAGCAGTTCTTC. Translating gives CSARDLAGATYNEQFF.

This clonotype was counted between two and nine times. The chain carries TRBV5-4 and TRBJ1-1, with D possibly TRBD1 on 6 matching bases. This CDR3 is 15 amino acids long. Germline assignment: CDR1 SGHNT and CDR2 YYREEE (reference sequence). V lost 4 bases and J 3 bases, leaving 16 bases between the germline ends. The CDR3 bases are TGTGCCAGCAGCCGAGGGGGTGTCCTATACACTGAAGCTTTCTTT. Translated, it gives CASSRGGVLYTEAFF.

This clonotype was seen a handful of times. The chain recombines TRBV6-5 with TRBJ2-7, with D unresolved. The germline V gene has CDR1 MNHEY and CDR2 SVGAGI. The V end lost 7 bases, the J end lost 2 bases, and 15 bases lay between the germline ends. The CDR3 loop spans 14 amino acids. This CDR3 reads CASTSYGPTYEQYF. DNA for the CDR3: TGTGCCAGCACTTCTTACGGGCCCACCTACGAGCAGTACTTC.

This clonotype was found a few times. The chain links TRBV5-6 to TRBJ2-7; D may be TRBD1 or TRBD2 (6 bases each). Germline CDR1 is SGHDT and CDR2 is YYEEEE. Trimming stripped 6 bases from V and 0 bases from J, with 22 bases between. The CDR3 sequence is 17 residues long. This CDR3 is CASTGASAGASSYEQYF. The CDR3 DNA reads as TGTGCCAGCACGGGGGCTTCAGCGGGCGCCTCCTCCTACGAGCAGTACTTC.